This T cell receptor beta chain was sequenced for a study of preoperative IRX-2 immunotherapy in early breast cancer. Sequencing was performed with immunoSEQ multiplex PCR; in TCRdb, only in-frame clones are kept and a portion is missing. The sample contains some 19,000 clones, roughly 80% of which appear only once. CDR3 length: 13 amino acids. Trimming left V 8 bases short and J 4 bases short, with 12 bases between. CDR1 is LNHDA, CDR2 SQIVND, per germline (reference sequence). Treatment given: preoperative locoregional IRX-2 cytokine immunotherapy. Patients received preoperative, locoregional IRX-2 cytokine immunotherapy in a phase Ib study.

This chain connects TRBV19 to TRBJ1-5, with D possibly matching TRBD1 (5 bases). This specimen consisted of lymph node tissue, obtained after IRX-2 immunotherapy. This clonotype was sampled from a human donor with breast cancer. CDR3 in DNA: TGTGCCAGTGGGGGGAGGGTAAATCAGCCCCAGCATTTT. It translates to CASGGRVNQPQHF.